Below, 5 T cell receptor beta chains from the same sample are listed, as sequenced in a study of identical twins. TCRdb re-called the 5' RACE reads with MiXCR, one entry per CDR3 protein. The table has just over 500,000 distinct CDR3 sequences, 22% seen once; the top ten hold 0.91%. These same data were also listed under a study on T cells expressing NK-cell markers.

The sequenced sample was CD4+ T cells sorted from blood. The receptors shown here come from a young woman in good health.

This clonotype has more than one count but fewer than ten. This chain connects TRBV6-1 to TRBJ2-1; 10 bases agree with TRBD2. The junction had 7 bases not matched to a gene; V was cut back by 8 bases and J by 0 bases. Germline V gene lookup returns CDR1 MNHNS and CDR2 SASEGT. The CDR3 is made up of 16 amino acids. DNA of the CDR3: TGTGCCAGCGCTACCCTAGCGGGGGTCTCCTACAATGAGCAGTTCTTC. Translating it yields CASATLAGVSYNEQFF.

This rearrangement joins TRBV7-3 to TRBJ2-1, with D uncertain. The germline CDR1 and CDR2 sequences are SGHTA and FQGTGA. The CDR3 covers 15 residues. Trimming shortened V by 2 bases and J by 3 bases, and 11 bases separated the two germline ends. The CDR3 sequence is CASSLREKGYNEQFF. CDR3 sequence (DNA): TGTGCCAGCAGCTTACGAGAGAAAGGCTACAATGAGCAGTTCTTC.

The chain uses TRBV6-5 and TRBJ2-1, with D unclear. This CDR3 has 13 residues. Deletions cut 2 bases from V and 2 bases from J, with 4 bases between. Germline CDR1 reads MNHEY; CDR2 reads SVGAGI. Here the CDR3 reads CASSYGAYNEQFF. The CDR3 DNA reads TGTGCCAGCAGTTACGGGGCCTACAATGAGCAGTTCTTC.

The chain recombines TRBV6-1 with TRBJ1-4, with D unclear. This CDR3 is 12 amino acids long. Germline V gene lookup returns CDR1 MNHNS and CDR2 SASEGT. V was trimmed by 6 bases and J by 7 bases, leaving 9 bases between them. The chain's CDR3 is CASRADGEKLFF. As DNA, the CDR3 is TGTGCCAGCAGGGCGGACGGTGAAAAACTGTTTTTT.

This clonotype was recorded only once. The chain employs TRBV5-1 and TRBJ2-7; 9 bases agree with TRBD2. Germline loops: CDR1 SGHRS, CDR2 YFSETQ. CDR3 size: 15 residues. J gave up 6 bases and V 0 bases, and 7 bases lay outside the gene matches. The CDR3 DNA sequence: TGCGCCAGCAGCTTGGAATGGCTTAGCGGGGGCGAGCAGTACTTC. The encoded protein is CASSLEWLSGGEQYF.